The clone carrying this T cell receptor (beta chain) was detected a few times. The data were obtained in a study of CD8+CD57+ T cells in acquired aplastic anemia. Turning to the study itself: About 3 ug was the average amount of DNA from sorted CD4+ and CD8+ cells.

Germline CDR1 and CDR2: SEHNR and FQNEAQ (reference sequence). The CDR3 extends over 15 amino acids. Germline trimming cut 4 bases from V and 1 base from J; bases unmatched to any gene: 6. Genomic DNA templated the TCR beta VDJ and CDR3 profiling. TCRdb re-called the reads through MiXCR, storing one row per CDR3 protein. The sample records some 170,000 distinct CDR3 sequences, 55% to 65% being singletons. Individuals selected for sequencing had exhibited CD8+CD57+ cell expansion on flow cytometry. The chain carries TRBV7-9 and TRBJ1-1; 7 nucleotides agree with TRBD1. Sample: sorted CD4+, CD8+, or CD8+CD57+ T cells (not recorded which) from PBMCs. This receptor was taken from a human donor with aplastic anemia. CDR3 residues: CASSSQTGRNTEAFF. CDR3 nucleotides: TGTGCCAGCAGCTCCCAGACAGGGCGGAACACTGAAGCTTTCTTT.